This passage covers 9 T cell receptor beta chains from one sample sequenced in a study of graft-versus-host responses after intestinal transplantation. TCRdb's table, derived via immunoSEQ multiplex PCR, lists solely in-frame clones and lacks some. Of 35,000 to 45,000 clones detected, 94% appear once; the ten largest clones hold 0.2% to 0.25%. The antigens for these receptors are not known. The specimen comprised unstimulated CD4+ T cells sorted from spleen or lymph node cells, sampled before transplant. These receptors originate from a human donor who was the organ donor for an intestinal transplant.

This chain uses TRBV5-5 with TRBJ2-1, with D perhaps matching TRBD1 (6 bases). The CDR3 runs 14 residues. CDR1 and CDR2 from the germline V gene are SGHKS and YYEKEE (reference sequence). V was shortened by 1 base and J by 7 bases, with 12 bases between the two germline ends. This chain's CDR3 is CASSLPTGFNEQFF. CDR3 coding DNA: TGTGCCAGCAGCTTGCCGACAGGTTTTAATGAGCAGTTCTTC.

This clone has a single count. Other DNA sequences of this sample code for an identical CDR3. The chain employs TRBV5-1 and TRBJ2-1; TRBD2 matches 11 bases. Germline CDR1 and CDR2: SGHRS and YFSETQ. The CDR3 is 15 residues long. Losses at the gene ends were 0 bases for V and 4 bases for J; bases not matched to a gene: 0. The CDR3 is CASSLGLAGYNEQFF. DNA of the CDR3: TGCGCCAGCAGCTTGGGACTAGCGGGGTACAATGAGCAGTTCTTC.

V usage is TRBV4-1 and J usage is TRBJ1-6, with 10 nucleotides matching TRBD1. This CDR3 contains 18 residues. Germline V gene lookup returns CDR1 MGHRA and CDR2 YSYEKL. The junction had 15 bases not matched to a gene; V was cut back by 5 bases and J by 8 bases. The chain's CDR3 is CASSSRQGVGTGDSPLHF. The CDR3 DNA follows: TGCGCCAGCAGCTCTCGACAAGGGGTAGGGACAGGGGATTCACCCCTCCACTTT.

The CDR3 nucleotides read TGTGCCAGCAGTGGTCTCTCTGGAAACACCATATATTTT. Translated: CASSGLSGNTIYF. The V and J genes are TRBV2 and TRBJ1-3; D not certain. The CDR3 is 13 amino acids. Germline loops: CDR1 SNHLY, CDR2 FYNNEI. V shed 4 bases and J shed 0 bases, with 4 bases lying between them.

The chain is built from TRBV30 and TRBJ1-2; the D is unclear. This CDR3 region has 13 residues. V was shortened by 2 bases and J by 4 bases, with 11 bases between the two germline ends. Per germline, CDR1 GTSNPN and CDR2 SVGIG (reference sequence). CDR3 sequence (DNA): TGTGCCTGGAGTAAGGGCAGCTCCTATGGCTACACCTTC. Protein sequence: CAWSKGSSYGYTF.

The chain recombines TRBV9 with TRBJ1-2; a possible D gene is TRBD1 (6 bases). The CDR3 totals 15 residues. Germline V gene data show CDR1 as SGDLS and CDR2 as YYNGEE. Trimming removed 3 bases from V and 4 bases from J, with 16 bases in between. This CDR3 reads CASSGRGAQGYGYTF. For the CDR3, the DNA is TGTGCCAGCAGCGGACGGGGGGCGCAGGGCTATGGCTACACCTTC.

V is TRBV5-1 and J is TRBJ2-3, with a tentative D call TRBD2 (6 bases). The CDR3 sequence is 15 residues long. Germline lookup yields CDR1 SGHRS and CDR2 YFSETQ. The ends were cut back, 1 base at V and 5 bases at J, with 14 bases in the middle. DNA of the CDR3: TGCGCCAGCAGCTTGTTACGGGGGTCGGGAGATACGCAGTATTTT. It encodes CASSLLRGSGDTQYF.

The V call is TRBV5-6, the J call TRBJ2-1; 8 bases align to TRBD2. The length of the CDR3 is 15 residues. The V and J ends lost 5 bases and 0 bases, in that order; junction bases with no gene match: 4. Per germline, CDR1 SGHDT and CDR2 YYEEEE. This CDR3 is CASRPGGPSYNEQFF. The CDR3, as DNA: TGTGCCAGCAGACCGGGGGGGCCCTCCTACAATGAGCAGTTCTTC.

The chain has TRBV6-6 and TRBJ1-4; D is unclear. CDR1 and CDR2 from the germline V gene are MNHNY and SVGAGI (reference sequence). The CDR3 has 13 residues. V dropped 6 bases and J dropped 6 bases, with 11 bases sitting between them. In DNA form, the CDR3 reads TGTGCCAGCAGGTTCCGGTCGGATGAAAAACTGTTTTTT. Its translation is CASRFRSDEKLFF.